This T cell receptor (beta chain) derives from a study of beta chain features in type 1 diabetes (dated by TCRdb to between 2018 and 2020). With respect to the entire study: No differences in mean age, gender distribution, total cell number or subset yield were found between patients and healthy donors. In the study, TCRB repertoires of sorted circulating CD4+ T cell subsets from recently diagnosed type 1 diabetes patients were compared with those of matched healthy donors. Regulatory and stem cell-like memory subsets were isolated from only 8 patients and roughly 8 healthy donors, whereas naive and central memory subsets came from all 30 or so donors. A total of around 110,000,000 sorted cells were examined across all samples, and RNA yield correlated strongly with the number of cells per subset.

Study-wide findings and limitations: Because small numbers of individuals were included in the HLA sub-analyses, any influence of HLA type on TCRB rearrangement was left unresolved. Because cDNA was sequenced instead of genomic DNA, activated cells with high expression could be over-represented, although the groups did not differ in activation or CD3 levels. Patients with type 1 diabetes made fewer insertions and deleted more nucleotides at VDJ recombination sites, implying thymic rearrangement abnormalities. Type 1 diabetes patients showed a moderate but significant shortening of TCRB CDR3 length in all four CD4+ subsets. PCR might favor shorter templates, but patient and control samples were amplified and corrected together, so any skew would affect both groups equally. The naive, central memory and regulatory TCRB repertoires appeared to resemble one another more closely among patients than among healthy donors.

From each donor, a single peripheral blood sample of about 100 mL on average was drawn into heparinised tubes. A BD FACSAria II and a panel including CD45RO, CCR7, CD25, CD127, CD95 and CD27 were used to sort naive, central memory, regulatory and stem cell-like memory CD4+ T cells. Every sorted population had a purity above 95%. PBMCs were isolated right away by Lymphoprep density gradient centrifugation and were stained directly, without culture. To minimize batch effects, samples were stained and sorted in pairs, one healthy donor with one patient per experiment. This clone turned up a few times. Its antigen is currently not known. It has no much larger one-base neighbor in the sample; base qualities were not kept. CDR1 and CDR2 (MNHEY, SMNVEV) derive from the germline V gene (reference sequence). The CDR3 goes from the cysteine to the phenylalanine over 17 residues. Just CDR3 DNA is preserved here, 51 bases in frame from base 1. Here V drops 1 base and J drops 0 bases, and the junction holds 9 bases not matched to any gene.

The entire amount of isolated RNA was reverse transcribed using the High Capacity cDNA Reverse Transcription Kit, so the sequenced TCRB transcripts were expressed ones. Deep immunoSEQ sequencing was applied to naive, central memory and regulatory T cell samples, giving an average of roughly 3.5 million total reads per sample. Sorted cells were lysed in RLT buffer, and RNA was extracted using DNase-treated RNeasy Micro or Mini kits according to cell number. Each cell subset was processed separately to prevent cross-contamination, with patient and healthy donor samples processed together. TCRB sequences were amplified from cDNA with the immunoSEQ multiplex PCR, producing 87-bp fragments spanning the CDR3 region. Sequencing of the amplicons was done on the Illumina HiSeq platform. In the original analysis: Synthetic template baselines were used to correct PCR bias computationally, reads within Hamming distance 2 were collapsed, and singletons that could not be merged were discarded. By aligning reads against IMGT, V, D and J genes, CDR3 length, and insertions or deletions at six rearrangement sites were assigned. Within each subset, clonotype counts were normalized to sorted cell number, after which true diversity and Gini coefficients were computed with the tcR R package. Repertoire sharing was quantified using the overlap coefficient calculated on TCRB nucleotide sequences. In TCRdb, the immuneACCESS table is reduced to in-frame sequences with V and J assigned. These tables do not hold every clone; where another copy was compared, an unresolved V gene accounts for under half, and the others remain unexplained. From that table come the V and J calls and clone size; the DNA was used to work out D and trimming. The sample table holds about 220,000 clones, of which about a tenth were seen once. The biggest ten clones account for approximately 1.5% of the sample.

The receptor's source is a man between 18 and 29 years old in good health. The chain is assembled from TRBV27 and TRBJ2-7; 7 middle bases align to TRBD2. Sequences were obtained from central memory CD4+ T cells from blood. The CDR3 has the sequence CASSLWPGTTRSYEQYF. The DNA sequence is TGTGCCAGCAGTTTATGGCCCGGGACTACGCGCTCCTACGAGCAGTACTTC.